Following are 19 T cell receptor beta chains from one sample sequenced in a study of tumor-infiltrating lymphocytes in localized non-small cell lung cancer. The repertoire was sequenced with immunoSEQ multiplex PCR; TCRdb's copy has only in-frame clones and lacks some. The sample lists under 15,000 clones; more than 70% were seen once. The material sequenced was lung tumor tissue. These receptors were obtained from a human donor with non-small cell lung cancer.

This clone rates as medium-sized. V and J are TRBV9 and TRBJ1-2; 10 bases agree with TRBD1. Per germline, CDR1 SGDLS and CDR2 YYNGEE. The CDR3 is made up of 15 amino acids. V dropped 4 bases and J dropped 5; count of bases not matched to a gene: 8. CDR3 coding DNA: TGTGCCAGCAGCCTTTATACGGGACAGGGGTATGGCTACACCTTC. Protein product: CASSLYTGQGYGYTF.

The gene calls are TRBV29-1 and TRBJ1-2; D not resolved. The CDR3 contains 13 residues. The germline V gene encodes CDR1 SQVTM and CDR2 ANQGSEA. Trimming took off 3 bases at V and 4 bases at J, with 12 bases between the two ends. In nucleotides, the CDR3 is TGCAGCGTTGACAGACCGGTTAGCTATGGCTACACCTTC. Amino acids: CSVDRPVSYGYTF.

The CDR3 sequence: CAISESSGQGNYEQYF. CDR3 bases: TGTGCCATCAGTGAGTCGAGTGGACAGGGGAACTACGAGCAGTACTTC. The genes are TRBV10-3 and TRBJ2-7, with 9 bases lining up with TRBD1. V lost 0 bases to trimming and J lost 3 bases; unmatched junction nucleotides: 6. This CDR3 region has 16 residues. From germline, CDR1 is ENHRY and CDR2 SYGVKD.

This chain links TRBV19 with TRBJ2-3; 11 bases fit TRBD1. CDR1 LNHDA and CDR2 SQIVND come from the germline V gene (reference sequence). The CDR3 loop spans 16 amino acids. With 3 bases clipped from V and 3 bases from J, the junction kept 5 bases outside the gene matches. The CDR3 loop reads CASSITGTGGTDTQYF. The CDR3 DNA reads TGTGCCAGTAGTATTACAGGGACAGGGGGAACAGATACGCAGTATTTT.

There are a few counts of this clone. The CDR3: CSARRGQGPNEQFF. For the CDR3, the DNA is TGCAGCGCCCGCAGGGGACAGGGACCCAATGAGCAGTTCTTC. The chain uses TRBV29-1 and TRBJ2-1; TRBD1 agrees at 9 bases. CDR3 size: 14 residues. Germline assignment: CDR1 SQVTM and CDR2 ANQGSEA. The trim removed 7 bases at V and 6 bases at J, leaving 10 bases unmatched.

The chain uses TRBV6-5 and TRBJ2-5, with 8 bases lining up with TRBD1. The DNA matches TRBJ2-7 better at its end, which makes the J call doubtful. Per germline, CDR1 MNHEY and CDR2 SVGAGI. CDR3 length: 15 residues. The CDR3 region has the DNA TGTGCCAGCAGGACGGCGACAGGGGAGGCCTACGAGCAGTACTTC. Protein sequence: CASRTATGEAYEQYF.

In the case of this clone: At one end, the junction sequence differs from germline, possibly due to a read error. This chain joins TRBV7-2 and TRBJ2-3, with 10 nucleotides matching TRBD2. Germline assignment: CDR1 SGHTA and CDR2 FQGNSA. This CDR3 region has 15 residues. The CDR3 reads CASSLAGDGADTQYF. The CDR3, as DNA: TGTGCCAGCAGCCTAGCGGGGGATGGGGCAGATACGCAGTATTTT.

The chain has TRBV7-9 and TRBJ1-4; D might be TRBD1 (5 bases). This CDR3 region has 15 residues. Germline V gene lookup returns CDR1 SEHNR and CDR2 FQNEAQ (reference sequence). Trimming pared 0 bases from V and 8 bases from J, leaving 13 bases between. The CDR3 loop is CASSLARQGEEKLFF. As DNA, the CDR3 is TGTGCCAGCAGCTTAGCGCGGCAGGGAGAGGAAAAACTGTTTTTT.

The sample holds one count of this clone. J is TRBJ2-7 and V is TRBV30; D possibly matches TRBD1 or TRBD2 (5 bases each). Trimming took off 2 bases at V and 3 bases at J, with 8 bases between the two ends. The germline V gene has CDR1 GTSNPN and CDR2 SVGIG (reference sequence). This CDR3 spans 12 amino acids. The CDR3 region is CAWSLGDYEQYF. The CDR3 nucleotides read TGTGCCTGGAGTTTGGGGGACTACGAGCAGTACTTC.

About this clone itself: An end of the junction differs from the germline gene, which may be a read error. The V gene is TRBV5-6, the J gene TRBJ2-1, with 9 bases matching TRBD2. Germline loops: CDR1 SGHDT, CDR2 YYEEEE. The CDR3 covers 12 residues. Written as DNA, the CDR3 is TGTGCCCGCAGCCGGACTAGCGATGAGCAGTTCTTC. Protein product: CARSRTSDEQFF.

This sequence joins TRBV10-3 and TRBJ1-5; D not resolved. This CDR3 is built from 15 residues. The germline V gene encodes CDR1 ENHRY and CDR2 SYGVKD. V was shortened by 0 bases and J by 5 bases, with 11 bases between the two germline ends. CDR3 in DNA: TGTGCCATCAGTGAGTCGTTAAGGGTAGATCAGCCCCAGCATTTT. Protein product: CAISESLRVDQPQHF.

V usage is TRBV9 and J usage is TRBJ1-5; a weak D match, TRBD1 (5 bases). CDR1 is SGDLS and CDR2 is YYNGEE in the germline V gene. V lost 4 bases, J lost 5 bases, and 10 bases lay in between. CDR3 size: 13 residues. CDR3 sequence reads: CASSTRDDQPQHF. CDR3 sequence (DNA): TGTGCCAGCAGCACCCGGGACGATCAGCCCCAGCATTTT.

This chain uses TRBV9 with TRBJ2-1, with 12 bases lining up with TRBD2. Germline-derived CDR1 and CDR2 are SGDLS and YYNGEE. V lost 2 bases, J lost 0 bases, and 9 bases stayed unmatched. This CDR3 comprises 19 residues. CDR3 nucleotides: TGTGCCAGCAGCGTTACTCTAGCGGGGGGGAGTAGCTCCTACAATGAGCAGTTCTTC. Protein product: CASSVTLAGGSSSYNEQFF.

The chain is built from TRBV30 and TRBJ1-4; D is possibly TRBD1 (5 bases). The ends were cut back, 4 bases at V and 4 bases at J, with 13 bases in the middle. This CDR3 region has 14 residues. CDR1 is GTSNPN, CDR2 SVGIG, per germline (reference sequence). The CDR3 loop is CAWTMWGFNEKLFF. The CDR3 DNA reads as TGTGCCTGGACCATGTGGGGGTTTAATGAAAAACTGTTTTTT.

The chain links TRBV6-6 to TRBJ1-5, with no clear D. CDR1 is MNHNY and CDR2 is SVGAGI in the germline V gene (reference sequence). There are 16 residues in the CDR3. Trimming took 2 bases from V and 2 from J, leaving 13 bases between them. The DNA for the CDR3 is TGTGCCAGCAGTTACGAGGCGGGAGAAGGCAATCAGCCCCAGCATTTT. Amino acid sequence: CASSYEAGEGNQPQHF.

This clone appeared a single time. The DNA of the CDR3 is TGTGCCAGCAGTGGGGGAGGTGGAGGCTACACCTTC. Encoded protein: CASSGGGGGYTF. This chain links TRBV6-1 with TRBJ1-2; D is ambiguous. Germline V gene lookup returns CDR1 MNHNS and CDR2 SASEGT. The CDR3 consists of 12 residues. Trimming took 4 bases from V and 8 from J, leaving 11 bases between them.

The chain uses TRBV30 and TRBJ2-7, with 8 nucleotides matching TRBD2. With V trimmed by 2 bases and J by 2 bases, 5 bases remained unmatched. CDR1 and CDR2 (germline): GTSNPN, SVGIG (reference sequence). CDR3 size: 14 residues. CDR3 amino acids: CAWSRLAGAYEQYF. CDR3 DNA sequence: TGTGCCTGGAGTCGGCTAGCGGGCGCCTACGAGCAGTACTTC.

In nucleotides, the CDR3 is TGTGCCAGCAGCCCCGAACAGGACAACACCGGGGAGCTGTTTTTT. Amino acid sequence: CASSPEQDNTGELFF. The chain is built from TRBV5-5 and TRBJ2-2, with D perhaps matching TRBD1 (5 bases). Germline V lookup: CDR1 SGHKS, CDR2 YYEKEE (reference sequence). V gave up 4 bases and J gave up 2 bases, with 12 bases separating them. This CDR3 is 15 amino acids long.

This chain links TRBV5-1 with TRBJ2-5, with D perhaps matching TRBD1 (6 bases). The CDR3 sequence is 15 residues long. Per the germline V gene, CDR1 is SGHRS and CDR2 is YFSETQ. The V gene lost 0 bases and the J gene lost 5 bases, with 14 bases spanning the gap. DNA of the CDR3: TGCGCCAGCAGCTTGGACGGCAGGGGTGAGGAGACCCAGTACTTC. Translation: CASSLDGRGEETQYF.